This T cell receptor (beta chain) is drawn from a study of early T cells in non-severe SARS-CoV-2 infection. At the level of the study: The study sequenced bulk RNA from unsorted whole blood, with chains unpaired. General study findings and limits: CD4 and private specificities were missed by VDJdb matching, which favored anti-spike CD8 responses.

Only one count was recorded for this clonotype. The antigen remains undetermined. Each single cDNA molecule received a unique molecular identifier. TCRdb ran MiXCR on the 5' RACE reads and lists one entry per CDR3 protein. The sample has 60,000 to 75,000 distinct CDR3 sequences, approximately 12% seen once. CDR1 MNHEY and CDR2 SVGEGT come from the germline V gene. Trimming shortened V by 5 bases and J by 9 bases, and 13 bases separated the two germline ends. This CDR3 is built from 12 residues. The chain recombines TRBV6-2 or TRBV6-3 with TRBJ1-1; no reliable D call. The receptor was isolated from an adult who was a healthcare worker with PCR-confirmed SARS-CoV-2 infection or an uninfected control (not recorded which). The sequenced sample was whole blood. The CDR3 nucleotides are TGTGCCAGCAGTAGCAGAGTGGGGAAAGCTTTCTTT. This translates into CASSSRVGKAFF.